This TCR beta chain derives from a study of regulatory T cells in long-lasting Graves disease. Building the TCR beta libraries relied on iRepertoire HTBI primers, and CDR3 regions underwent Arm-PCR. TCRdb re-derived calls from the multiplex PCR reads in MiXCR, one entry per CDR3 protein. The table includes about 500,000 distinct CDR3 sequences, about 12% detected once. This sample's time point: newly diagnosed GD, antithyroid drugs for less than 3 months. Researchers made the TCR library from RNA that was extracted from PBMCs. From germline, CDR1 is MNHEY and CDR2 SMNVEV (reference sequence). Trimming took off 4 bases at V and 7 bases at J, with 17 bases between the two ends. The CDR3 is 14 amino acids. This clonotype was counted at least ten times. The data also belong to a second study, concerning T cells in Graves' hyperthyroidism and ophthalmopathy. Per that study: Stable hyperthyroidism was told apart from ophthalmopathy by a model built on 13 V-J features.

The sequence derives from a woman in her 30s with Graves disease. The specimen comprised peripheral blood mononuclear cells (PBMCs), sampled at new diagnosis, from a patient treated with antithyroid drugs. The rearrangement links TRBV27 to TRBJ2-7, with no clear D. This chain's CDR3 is CASSSPPLASEQYF. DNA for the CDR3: TGTGCCAGCAGTTCCCCCCCTCTGGCTTCGGAGCAGTACTTC.